This T cell receptor (beta chain) was sequenced in a study of cytomegalovirus exposure and HLA in healthy donors. Study-wide results and limits: Indistinguishable V segments, including TRBV6-2 and TRBV6-3, were excluded.

In the PCR, 60 Vbeta and 13 Jbeta primers were used. Generated by immunoSEQ multiplex PCR, the TCRdb table keeps only in-frame clones and is missing some. This repertoire includes about 160,000 clones. About this clone itself: Its specificity is not known.

V was trimmed by 1 base and J by 0 bases, leaving 13 bases between them. The CDR3 sequence is 16 residues long. The germline V gene has CDR1 SGDLS and CDR2 YYNGEE. The source is a woman in her sixties in good health and CMV-seronegative. The V call is TRBV9, the J call TRBJ1-1; D gene uncertain. The sequenced sample consisted of PBMCs. The CDR3 DNA sequence: TGTGCCAGCAGCGTACGAGGAGATGGTCTGAACACTGAAGCTTTCTTT. This gives the protein CASSVRGDGLNTEAFF.